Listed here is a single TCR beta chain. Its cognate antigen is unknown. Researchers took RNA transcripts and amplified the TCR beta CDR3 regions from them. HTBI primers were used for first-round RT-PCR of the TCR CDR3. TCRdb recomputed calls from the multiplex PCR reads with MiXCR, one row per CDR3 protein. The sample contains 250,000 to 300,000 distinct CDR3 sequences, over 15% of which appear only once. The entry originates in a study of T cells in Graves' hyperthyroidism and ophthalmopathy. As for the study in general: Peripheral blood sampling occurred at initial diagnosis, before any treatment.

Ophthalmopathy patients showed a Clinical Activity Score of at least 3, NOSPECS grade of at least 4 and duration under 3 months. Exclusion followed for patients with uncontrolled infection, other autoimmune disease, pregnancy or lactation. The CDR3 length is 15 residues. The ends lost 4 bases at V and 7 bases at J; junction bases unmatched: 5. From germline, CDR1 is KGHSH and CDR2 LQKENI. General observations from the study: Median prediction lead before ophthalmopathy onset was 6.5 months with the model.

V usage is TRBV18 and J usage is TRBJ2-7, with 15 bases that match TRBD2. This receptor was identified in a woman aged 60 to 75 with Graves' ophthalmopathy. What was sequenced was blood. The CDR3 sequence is CASSRPGLAGGEQYF. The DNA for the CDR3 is TGTGCCAGCTCACGTCCGGGACTAGCGGGGGGAGAGCAGTACTTC.